Listed below are T cell receptor beta chains from one sample, sequenced in a study of neurological immune-mediated disorders. A single record per CDR3 protein comes from TCRdb applying MiXCR to the 5' RACE reads. The sample holds 40,000 or so distinct CDR3 sequences, under 9.5% seen once. The specimen was PBMCs. All receptors derive from a woman in her thirties or forties in good health. Each CDR3 is given with its conserved first and last residue. A D gene is named only where the DNA matches it firmly. Not every row has a clone size; where given, it reads once, few, many or a size class.

few,TRBV20-1,NA,TRBJ2-2,CSASKGLARTGELFF,TGCAGTGCTAGTAAGGGACTGGCTCGCACCGGGGAGCTGTTTTTT
many,TRBV14,TRBD1,TRBJ1-1,CASSWNRGRRTEAFF,TGTGCCAGCAGCTGGAACAGGGGGCGCCGGACTGAAGCTTTCTTT
many,TRBV9,TRBD1,TRBJ1-2,CASSAPDRGRDGYTF,TGTGCCAGCAGCGCCCCTGACAGGGGGCGGGATGGCTACACCTTC
many,TRBV6-5,NA,TRBJ1-2,CASSYTLADHYGYTF,TGTGCCAGCAGTTACACGTTGGCAGACCACTATGGCTACACCTTC
medium-sized,TRBV5-1,TRBD1,TRBJ2-7,CASRERTGGIAYEQYF,TGCGCCAGCAGAGAGAGGACAGGGGGCATCGCCTACGAGCAGTACTTC
NA,TRBV6-1,TRBD1,TRBJ2-2,CASSDRGTYTGELFF,TGTGCCAGCTCGGACAGGGGGACTTACACCGGGGAGCTGTTTTTT
many,TRBV6-1,TRBD2,TRBJ2-1,CAGKKTSGGIQEQFF,TGTGCCGGGAAGAAGACTAGCGGGGGGATTCAGGAGCAGTTCTTC
NA,TRBV6-6,NA,TRBJ1-5,CASSYESSNQPQHF,TGTGCCAGCAGTTACGAATCTAGCAATCAGCCCCAGCATTTT
many,TRBV7-8,TRBD2,TRBJ2-1,CASSQTSGNGHEQFF,TGTGCCAGCAGCCAGACTAGCGGGAATGGCCATGAGCAGTTCTTC
many,TRBV5-1,NA,TRBJ1-1,CASSLGSAEAFF,TGCGCCAGCAGCTTGGGGTCTGCTGAAGCTTTCTTT
many,TRBV20-1,TRBD1,TRBJ1-1,CSATPGTVNTEAFF,TGCAGTGCCACACCGGGGACAGTGAACACTGAAGCTTTCTTT
many,TRBV5-6,NA,TRBJ1-2,CASSRDGTNYGYTF,TGTGCCAGCAGCCGGGACGGGACTAACTATGGCTACACCTTC
many,TRBV20-1,TRBD1,TRBJ2-3,CSARALPGQFSTDTQYF,TGCAGTGCTAGAGCCCTCCCGGGACAGTTTAGCACAGATACGCAGTATTTT
many,TRBV28,NA,TRBJ2-4,CASSPQPENIQYF,TGTGCCAGCAGCCCCCAGCCGGAGAACATTCAGTACTTC
few,TRBV28,NA,TRBJ1-1,CASSPGWPVSNTEAFF,TGTGCCAGCAGTCCGGGTTGGCCGGTCTCCAACACTGAAGCTTTCTTT
medium-sized,TRBV6-5,TRBD1,TRBJ1-1,CASMGTASEAFF,TGTGCCAGCATGGGGACAGCGAGCGAAGCTTTCTTT
many,TRBV27,NA,TRBJ1-1,CASSLVIYGRATEAFF,TGTGCCAGCAGTTTAGTAATATATGGCAGGGCTACTGAAGCTTTCTTT
NA,TRBV11-2,TRBD1,TRBJ1-2,CASIQPGQGLVDYTF,TGTGCCAGCATCCAACCGGGACAGGGGTTAGTTGACTACACCTTC
many,TRBV29-1,NA,TRBJ2-3,CSVGRGMGTDTQYF,TGCAGCGTTGGTCGGGGAATGGGCACAGATACGCAGTATTTT
few,TRBV5-1,NA,TRBJ2-2,CASSLVSAIETGELFF,TGCGCCAGCAGCTTGGTATCAGCGATAGAGACCGGGGAGCTGTTTTTT
many,TRBV27,NA,TRBJ2-3,CASSLYSSAADTQYF,TGTGCCAGCAGTTTATATTCGTCGGCTGCAGATACGCAGTATTTT
many,TRBV5-6,TRBD2,TRBJ2-7,CASSLPGLAGRVHEQYF,TGTGCCAGCAGCTTGCCGGGACTAGCAGGAAGAGTCCACGAGCAGTACTTC
many,TRBV27,TRBD1,TRBJ2-5,CASSTGTGLAETQYF,TGTGCCAGCAGCACCGGGACAGGCTTGGCTGAGACCCAGTACTTC
many,TRBV9,NA,TRBJ1-1,CASSASTRATEAFF,TGTGCCAGCAGCGCCTCGACACGAGCCACTGAAGCTTTCTTT
many,TRBV29-1,TRBD1,TRBJ1-1,CSAADRGRRTEAFF,TGCAGCGCAGCGGACAGGGGAAGAAGGACTGAAGCTTTCTTT
many,TRBV6-2/TRBV6-3,NA,TRBJ2-3,CASSFGLSTDTQYF,TGTGCCAGCAGTTTCGGATTAAGCACAGATACGCAGTATTTT
many,TRBV20-1,NA,TRBJ1-1,CSARSRINTEAFF,TGCAGTGCTAGAAGCAGAATCAACACTGAAGCTTTCTTT
many,TRBV25-1,NA,TRBJ2-2,CASSEFGTGELFF,TGTGCCAGCAGTGAATTCGGAACCGGGGAGCTGTTTTTT
many,TRBV18,NA,TRBJ2-3,CASSPGQGRADTQYF,TGTGCCAGCTCACCGGGGCAGGGCCGCGCAGATACGCAGTATTTT
many,TRBV6-4,TRBD2,TRBJ2-1,CASSDSSGGANEQFF,TGTGCCAGCAGTGACTCTAGCGGGGGGGCCAATGAGCAGTTCTTC
many,TRBV20-1,NA,TRBJ2-1,CSARVSGLVQFF,TGCAGTGCTAGAGTTTCGGGGCTAGTGCAGTTCTTC
medium-sized,TRBV20-1,TRBD2,TRBJ2-3,CSAPDFSGGGHTQYF,TGCAGTGCCCCTGATTTTAGCGGGGGGGGCCATACGCAGTATTTT
NA,TRBV2,NA,TRBJ2-1,CVSSQSDELFF,TGTGTCAGCAGTCAGAGTGATGAGCTGTTCTTC
many,TRBV29-1,TRBD1,TRBJ1-1,CSVSQDRANTEAFF,TGCAGCGTTTCCCAAGACAGGGCGAACACTGAAGCTTTCTTT
once,TRBV20-1,TRBD1,TRBJ1-5,CSARQGSNNEPQHF,TGCAGTGCGAGACAGGGGTCTAACAATGAGCCCCAGCATTTT
many,TRBV11-2,NA,TRBJ2-1,CASSLYYGRGDNEQFF,TGTGCCAGCAGCTTATATTACGGCAGGGGAGACAATGAGCAGTTCTTC
many,TRBV6-5,TRBD1,TRBJ2-1,CASSYSRATGGNEQFF,TGTGCCAGCAGTTACTCGAGGGCTACAGGGGGGAATGAGCAGTTCTTC
many,TRBV29-1,NA,TRBJ2-2,CSVTTGTPNTGELFF,TGCAGCGTTACAACCGGGACACCTAACACCGGGGAGCTGTTTTTT
many,TRBV5-1,NA,TRBJ2-2,CASSPTRRVNTGELFF,TGCGCCAGCAGCCCCACAAGGAGGGTAAACACCGGGGAGCTGTTTTTT
many,TRBV7-9,TRBD2,TRBJ2-1,CASSVREGTYNEQFF,TGTGCCAGCAGCGTCAGGGAGGGTACCTACAATGAGCAGTTCTTC
many,TRBV7-6,NA,TRBJ1-1,CASSLEQNTEAFF,TGTGCCAGCAGCTTAGAACAGAACACTGAAGCTTTCTTT
medium-sized,TRBV6-6,NA,TRBJ2-7,CASSSMGFGGEQYF,TGTGCCAGCAGTTCCATGGGGTTCGGTGGGGAGCAGTACTTC
many,TRBV7-9,NA,TRBJ2-4,CASSPPFRLAKNIQYF,TGTGCCAGCAGCCCGCCGTTCCGCCTAGCCAAAAACATTCAGTACTTC
few,TRBV9,TRBD2,TRBJ2-1,CATGVAGLTYNEQFF,TGTGCCACAGGTGTAGCGGGGCTAACCTACAATGAGCAGTTCTTC
many,TRBV9,NA,TRBJ1-4,CASSTPTGQNEKLFF,TGTGCCAGCAGCACACCGACAGGACAAAATGAAAAACTGTTTTTT
many,TRBV5-1,NA,TRBJ2-2,CASSPPKGFVGELFF,TGCGCCAGCAGCCCCCCGAAGGGCTTCGTCGGGGAGCTGTTTTTT
many,TRBV12-3/TRBV12-4,NA,TRBJ2-1,CASSRITGTANGEQFF,TGTGCCAGCAGCCGCATTACCGGGACGGCGAACGGGGAGCAGTTCTTC
many,TRBV4-3,NA,TRBJ1-4,CASSQDTGTTNEKLFF,TGCGCCAGCAGCCAAGATACGGGGACAACTAATGAAAAACTGTTTTTT
many,TRBV12-3/TRBV12-4,NA,TRBJ1-5,CASRSSAGARNQPQHF,TGTGCCAGCAGATCCTCGGCGGGGGCTCGCAATCAGCCCCAGCATTTT
many,TRBV12-3/TRBV12-4,NA,TRBJ2-5,CASSLNYRGLETQYF,TGTGCCAGCAGTTTGAATTACCGGGGGTTGGAGACCCAGTACTTC
many,TRBV5-1,NA,TRBJ1-5,CASSLDGSNQPQHF,TGCGCCAGCAGCTTGGACGGAAGCAATCAGCCCCAGCATTTT
many,TRBV4-1,TRBD2,TRBJ2-3,CASRLAGASDTQYF,TGCGCCAGCAGGCTAGCGGGGGCCTCAGATACGCAGTATTTT
many,TRBV7-2,NA,TRBJ1-2,CASSPRLANYGYTF,TGTGCCAGCAGCCCCCGGTTAGCTAACTATGGCTACACCTTC
few,TRBV27,NA,TRBJ2-7,CASSLKTDLYEQYF,TGTGCCAGCAGTTTAAAGACAGATTTGTACGAGCAGTACTTC
many,TRBV12-3/TRBV12-4,NA,TRBJ1-1,CASSLAIGQGTEAFF,TGTGCCAGCAGTTTAGCGATCGGGCAGGGCACTGAAGCTTTCTTT
NA,TRBV27,NA,TRBJ1-5,CASSFSWGGGNQPQHF,TGTGCCAGCAGTTTCTCCTGGGGGGGCGGCAATCAGCCCCAGCATTTT